This TCR beta chain is from a study of T cell clonotyping in hematopoietic cell transplantation. Study-level points and caveats: Cells were unsorted, so CD4 and CD8 contributions were not separated. Few recipient clonotypes overlapped donors; over 95% were de novo at given depth. Pathologically expanded recipient clonotypes increased progressively from day 30 to day 180 as diversity fell.

Samples: about 28 days before transplant, then days 30, 100 and 180 after. Sequenced by immunoSEQ multiplex PCR; TCRdb stores in-frame clones only, minus some. The sample includes approximately 7,000 clones, around 88% of them seen just once. The count of this clone is one. The antigen remains unidentified. The same CDR3 also results from other DNA sequences found in this sample. Germline CDR1 MGHRA, CDR2 YSYEKL. The CDR3 runs to 17 residues. With V trimmed by 0 bases and J by 5 bases, 6 bases remained unmatched. Sequenced here: PBMCs, sampled 100 days after allogeneic stem cell transplant. This sequence originates from a male patient younger than 35 who had an allogeneic stem cell transplant from a related donor, so the T cells may come from the graft donor. Some clones in this sample may be carry-over from other donors' samples. This chain uses TRBV4-1 with TRBJ2-2, with TRBD1 identical over 10 bases. The CDR3 is CASSQDDGTGVTGELFF. CDR3 nucleotides: TGCGCCAGCAGCCAAGATGACGGGACAGGGGTGACCGGGGAGCTGTTTTTT.